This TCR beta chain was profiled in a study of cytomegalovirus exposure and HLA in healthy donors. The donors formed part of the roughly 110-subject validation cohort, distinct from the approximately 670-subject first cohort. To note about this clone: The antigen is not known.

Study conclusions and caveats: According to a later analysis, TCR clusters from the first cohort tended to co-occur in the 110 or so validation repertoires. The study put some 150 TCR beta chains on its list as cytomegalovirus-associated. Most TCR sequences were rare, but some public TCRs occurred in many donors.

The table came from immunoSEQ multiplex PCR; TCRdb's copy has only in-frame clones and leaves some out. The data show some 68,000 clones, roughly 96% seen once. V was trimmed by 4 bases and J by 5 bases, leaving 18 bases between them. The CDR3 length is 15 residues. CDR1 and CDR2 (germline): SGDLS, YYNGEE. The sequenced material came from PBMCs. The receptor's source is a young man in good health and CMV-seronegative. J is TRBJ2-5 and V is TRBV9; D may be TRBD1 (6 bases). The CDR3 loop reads CASSSTGQPTETQYF. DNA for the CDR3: TGTGCCAGCAGCTCTACTGGACAGCCAACCGAGACCCAGTACTTC.